The subject of this entry is one T cell receptor (beta chain). Its target is unknown. This sample is part of a study of OX40 agonist ivuxolimab in advanced cancers. Study-level findings and limits: CD4+ T cells averaged fewer expanded clones than CD8+ T cells. Also present in some nonresponders was a low level of normalized T-cell clonal expansion.

Sequencing was performed with immunoSEQ multiplex PCR; in TCRdb, only in-frame clones are kept and a portion is missing. The sample lists about 73,000 clones; more than 70% were seen once. The CDR3 is 15 residues long. V lost 4 bases, J lost 5 bases, and 10 bases stayed unmatched. The germline V gene encodes CDR1 SGHNT and CDR2 YYREEE (reference sequence). Sequenced here: CD4+ or CD8+ T cells sorted from blood, sampled in a trial of the OX40 agonist ivuxolimab. This receptor was obtained from an adult with an advanced solid tumor such as melanoma, head and neck, liver or kidney cancer. The V gene is TRBV5-4, the J gene TRBJ2-5, with 8 bases lining up with TRBD2. The CDR3 DNA sequence: TGTGCCAGCAGCGTGCGAGGACTAGCTCGGGAGACCCAGTACTTC. Translating gives CASSVRGLARETQYF.